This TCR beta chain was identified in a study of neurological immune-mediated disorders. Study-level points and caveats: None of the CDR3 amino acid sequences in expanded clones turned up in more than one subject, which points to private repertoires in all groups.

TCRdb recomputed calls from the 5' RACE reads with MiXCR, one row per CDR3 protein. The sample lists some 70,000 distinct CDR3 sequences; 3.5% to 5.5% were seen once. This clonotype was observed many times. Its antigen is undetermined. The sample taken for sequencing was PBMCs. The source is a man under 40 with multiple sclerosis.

CDR3: CATSDSTGFAGELFF. For the CDR3, the DNA is TGTGCCACCAGTGATTCGACAGGGTTTGCTGGGGAGCTGTTTTTT. The rearrangement joins TRBV24-1 to TRBJ2-2, with 7 bases fitting TRBD1. The V and J ends lost 2 bases and 8 bases, in that order; junction bases with no gene match: 7. CDR3 length: 15 amino acids. From germline, CDR1 is KGHDR and CDR2 SFDVKD.